The 21 T cell receptor beta chains below all came from one sample that was sequenced in a study of glioma-infiltrating T cells after dendritic cell vaccination. The assay was immunoSEQ multiplex PCR, and TCRdb's table has in-frame clones only and misses some. The data contain tens of thousands of clones, about 85% of them seen just once; the ten biggest clones take up roughly 2.9%. Sequencing used blood, obtained before dendritic cell vaccination. These receptors were obtained from a human donor with glioblastoma.

This sequence joins TRBV9 and TRBJ2-7; TRBD2 matches at 10 bases. V shed 1 base, J shed 7 bases, and the junction held 8 bases outside the gene matches. Germline V lookup: CDR1 SGDLS, CDR2 YYNGEE. The CDR3 covers 15 residues. CDR3 residues: CASSVSAGGQIEQYF. CDR3 sequence (DNA): TGTGCCAGCAGCGTATCAGCGGGAGGGCAAATTGAGCAGTACTTC.

This chain links TRBV9 with TRBJ2-7, with a tentative D call TRBD2 (6 bases). The CDR3 contains 15 residues. CDR1 and CDR2 from the germline V gene are SGDLS and YYNGEE. Deletions cut 0 bases from V and 0 bases from J, with 10 bases between. Here the CDR3 reads CASSVDAGPSYEQYF. DNA of the CDR3: TGTGCCAGCAGCGTAGACGCGGGACCCTCCTACGAGCAGTACTTC.

The chain uses TRBV11-2 and TRBJ2-7; 12 bases agree with TRBD2. J gave up 5 bases and V 3 bases, and 2 bases lay outside the gene matches. This CDR3 is built from 14 residues. In germline, CDR1 is SGHAT, CDR2 FQNNGV. CDR3 sequence (DNA): TGTGCCAGCAGCTTGACTAGCGGGAGCGACGAGCAGTACTTC. Translation: CASSLTSGSDEQYF.

The rearrangement uses TRBV5-1 and TRBJ2-2; 7 bases match TRBD2. Germline loops: CDR1 SGHRS, CDR2 YFSETQ. The CDR3 is 16 amino acids. The ends lost 4 bases at V and 4 bases at J; junction bases unmatched: 10. The CDR3 sequence: CASSPLGSGITGELFF. The CDR3 region has the DNA TGCGCCAGCAGCCCCCTCGGGAGCGGGATCACCGGGGAGCTGTTTTTT.

The chain couples TRBV11-2 to TRBJ1-4; the D is unclear. Germline V gene lookup returns CDR1 SGHAT and CDR2 FQNNGV. The CDR3 loop spans 11 amino acids. V was trimmed by 5 bases and J by 5 bases, leaving 3 bases between them. This CDR3 reads CASSLNEKLFF. CDR3 in DNA: TGTGCCAGCAGCCTCAATGAAAAACTGTTTTTT.

This clone came up once. This chain links TRBV10-1 with TRBJ2-3; 7 bases line up with TRBD1. This CDR3 contains 15 residues. Losses at the gene ends were 4 bases for V and 0 bases for J; bases not matched to a gene: 4. CDR1 is WNHNN and CDR2 is SYGVQD in the germline V gene (reference sequence). This CDR3 is CASSASGQSTDTQYF. Written as DNA, the CDR3 is TGCGCCAGCAGTGCCTCGGGACAGAGCACAGATACGCAGTATTTT.

This clone has a handful of counts. The chain is built from TRBV9 and TRBJ2-5, with 7 bases fitting TRBD2. Trimming cost V 4 bases and J 0 bases; bases outside gene matches: 3. The CDR3 extends over 14 amino acids. CDR1 is SGDLS and CDR2 is YYNGEE in the germline V gene. DNA for the CDR3: TGTGCCAGCAGCATCACTAGCGACCAAGAGACCCAGTACTTC. It codes for CASSITSDQETQYF.

About this clone: Other nucleotide sequences from this sample produce the same CDR3. This rearrangement joins TRBV7-2 to TRBJ1-6, with a tentative D call TRBD1 (6 bases). CDR1 and CDR2 from the germline V gene are SGHTA and FQGNSA. The ends were cut back, 2 bases at V and 10 bases at J, with 12 bases in the middle. The CDR3 totals 14 residues. In DNA form, the CDR3 reads TGTGCCAGCAGCTTACGCGAGGGGACATCACCCCTCCACTTT. It codes for CASSLREGTSPLHF. Full variable domain (remainder filled in from reference TRBV7-2 and TRBJ1-6): GAGVSQSPSNKVTEKGKDVELRCDPISGHTALYWYRQSLGQGLEFLIYFQGNSAPDKSGLPSDRFSAERTGGSVSTLTIQRTQQEDSAVYLCASSLREGTSPLHFGNGTRLTVT.

The rearrangement uses TRBV6-1 and TRBJ1-2; D is ambiguous. The CDR3 loop spans 11 amino acids. Germline CDR1 and CDR2: MNHNS and SASEGT. Trimming left V 6 bases short and J 1 base short, with 3 bases between. The CDR3 sequence is CASSYNYGYTF. The CDR3 nucleotides read TGTGCCAGCAGCTATAACTATGGCTACACCTTC.

This chain uses TRBV27 with TRBJ2-5; 10 bases map to TRBD1. The CDR3 sequence is 15 residues long. Germline lookup yields CDR1 MNHEY and CDR2 SMNVEV (reference sequence). V shed 5 bases and J 4 bases; nucleotides not matched to a gene: 7. The CDR3 sequence is CASSGDRGPGETQYF. The CDR3 nucleotides read TGTGCCAGCAGTGGCGACAGGGGGCCGGGAGAGACCCAGTACTTC.

V gene TRBV7-3 combines with J gene TRBJ2-7, with D maybe TRBD2 (6 bases). The CDR3 length is 13 residues. The V and J ends lost 4 bases and 6 bases respectively, with 13 bases between them. Germline V gene lookup returns CDR1 SGHTA and CDR2 FQGTGA. The CDR3 region is CASSSAAGGEQYF. In nucleotides, the CDR3 is TGTGCCAGCAGCTCCGCAGCCGGGGGCGAGCAGTACTTC.

This rearrangement joins TRBV4-1 to TRBJ2-5; D possibly corresponds to TRBD1 (6 bases). The DNA end lines up better with TRBJ2-7; the J call may be wrong. Germline values: CDR1 MGHRA, CDR2 YSYEKL. This CDR3 has 15 amino acids. CDR3 amino acids: CASSQQTGRVYEQYF. The CDR3 DNA follows: TGCGCCAGCAGCCAACAGACAGGTCGTGTCTACGAGCAGTACTTC.

The rearrangement uses TRBV30 and TRBJ1-2, with D tentatively TRBD1 (6 bases). Between the trimmed V and J ends, which lost 5 bases and 8 bases, there was a span of 21 bases. Germline V gene lookup returns CDR1 GTSNPN and CDR2 SVGIG (reference sequence). This CDR3 region has 14 residues. CDR3 DNA: TGTGCCTGGTCCCGGACAGACCGCGGTCTAGGCTACACCTTC. Its translation is CAWSRTDRGLGYTF.

The sample holds one count of this clone. This chain uses TRBV5-1 with TRBJ2-2; D perhaps matches TRBD2 (6 bases). The germline V gene has CDR1 SGHRS and CDR2 YFSETQ. The ends were cut back, 0 bases at V and 6 bases at J, with 15 bases in the middle. This CDR3 comprises 16 residues. The CDR3 sequence is CASSLGFITGAGELFF. CDR3 bases: TGCGCCAGCAGCTTGGGATTTATAACGGGGGCCGGGGAGCTGTTTTTT.

The chain has TRBV7-2 and TRBJ2-7, with TRBD2 identical over 7 bases. CDR1 and CDR2 (germline): SGHTA, FQGNSA. V lost 10 bases to trimming and J lost 1 base; unmatched junction nucleotides: 10. This CDR3 has 14 residues. This CDR3 reads CATAPAAGSYEQYF. CDR3 nucleotides: TGTGCCACCGCGCCGGCAGCGGGGTCCTACGAGCAGTACTTC.

This chain links TRBV9 with TRBJ1-3; unclear D gene. This CDR3 spans 15 amino acids. V lost 0 bases and J lost 8, with 15 bases in between. Germline CDR1 is SGDLS and CDR2 is YYNGEE. CDR3: CASSVEGSLRDTIYF. CDR3 in DNA: TGTGCCAGCAGCGTAGAAGGGTCCTTGAGGGACACCATATATTTT.

V and J are TRBV4-3 and TRBJ2-2; 9 bases map to TRBD2. Germline V gene lookup returns CDR1 LGHNA and CDR2 YSLEER. J gave up 5 bases and V 4 bases, and 5 bases lay outside the gene matches. This CDR3 is built from 15 residues. The CDR3 here is CASSLGGRETGELFF. For the CDR3, the DNA is TGCGCCAGCAGCCTAGGCGGGAGGGAGACCGGGGAGCTGTTTTTT.

J is TRBJ2-1 and V is TRBV14; TRBD2 aligns across 7 bases. V was pared by 1 base and J by 4 bases, with 13 bases of the junction left unmatched. The germline V gene encodes CDR1 SGHDN and CDR2 FVKESK. The CDR3 covers 18 residues. The CDR3, as DNA: TGTGCCAGCAGCCAAGGTGCTAGCGGCCCATTGGGATACAATGAGCAGTTCTTC. This translates into CASSQGASGPLGYNEQFF.

V usage is TRBV7-9 and J usage is TRBJ1-2; no clear D. CDR1 is SEHNR, CDR2 FQNEAQ, per germline (reference sequence). Trimming removed 2 bases from V and 3 bases from J, with 7 bases in between. This CDR3 is 13 amino acids long. This chain's CDR3 is CASSLIGYYGYTF. In DNA form, the CDR3 reads TGTGCCAGCAGCTTAATCGGGTACTATGGCTACACCTTC. Full variable domain (rest looked up from reference TRBV7-9 and TRBJ1-2): DTGVSQNPRHKITKRGQNVTFRCDPISEHNRLYWYRQTLGQGPEFLTYFQNEAQLEKSRLLSDRFSAERPKGSFSTLEIQRTEQGDSAMYLCASSLIGYYGYTFGSGTRLTVV.

The chain employs TRBV18 and TRBJ1-5; TRBD1 matches 7 bases. The CDR3 has 13 residues. Per the germline V gene, CDR1 is KGHSH and CDR2 is LQKENI. V lost 4 bases, J lost 7 bases, and 4 bases stayed unmatched. The CDR3 reads CASSQGARQPQHF. The CDR3 region has the DNA TGTGCCAGCTCACAGGGGGCGCGCCAGCCCCAGCATTTT.

The CDR3 DNA reads as TGTGCCAGCAGCCCGGGGGGGCTACGGGGCTATGGCTACACCTTC. It is translated as CASSPGGLRGYGYTF. This chain links TRBV6-5 with TRBJ1-2; weak D call: TRBD1 (6 bases). The V end lost 6 bases, the J end lost 4 bases, and 18 bases lay between the germline ends. CDR1 and CDR2 from the germline V gene are MNHEY and SVGAGI. CDR3 length equals 15 residues.